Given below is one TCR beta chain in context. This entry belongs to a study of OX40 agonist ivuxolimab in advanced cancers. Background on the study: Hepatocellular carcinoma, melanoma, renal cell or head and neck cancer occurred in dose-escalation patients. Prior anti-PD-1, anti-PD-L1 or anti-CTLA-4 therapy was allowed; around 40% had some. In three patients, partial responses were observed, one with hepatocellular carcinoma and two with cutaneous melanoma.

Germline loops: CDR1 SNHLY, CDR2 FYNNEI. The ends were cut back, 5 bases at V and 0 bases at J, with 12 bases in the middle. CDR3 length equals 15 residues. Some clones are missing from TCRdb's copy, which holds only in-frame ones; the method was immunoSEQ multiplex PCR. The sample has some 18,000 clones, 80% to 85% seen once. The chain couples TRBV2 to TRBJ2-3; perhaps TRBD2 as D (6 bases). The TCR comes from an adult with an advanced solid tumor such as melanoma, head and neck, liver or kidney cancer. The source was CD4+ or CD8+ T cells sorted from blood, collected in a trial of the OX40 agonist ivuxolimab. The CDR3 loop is CASSSSGKSTDTQYF. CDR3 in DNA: TGTGCCAGCAGTAGTAGCGGAAAAAGCACAGATACGCAGTATTTT.